The rows below give T cell receptor beta chains drawn from one sample of a study of cytomegalovirus exposure and HLA in healthy donors. Libraries were prepared by immunoSEQ multiplex PCR; TCRdb keeps only in-frame clonotypes and omits some of them. In the table there are over 100,000 clones, approximately 77% of which are singletons. Sequencing used PBMCs. These receptors all stem from a woman aged 40 to 49 in good health and CMV-seronegative. CDR3s include the opening cysteine and the closing phenylalanine or tryptophan. Each record gives: CDR3 DNA, CDR3 protein, V gene, D gene, clone size, J gene, CDR3 length. A D gene is named only where the DNA matches it firmly. Clone size is stated in some rows and not others, as once, few, many or a class when expanded.

DNA: TGTGCCAGCAGTTACTCCGACAGGGTTGAAGTGAGGGGCTACACCTTC
CDR3: CASSYSDRVEVRGYTF
V: TRBV6-6
D: TRBD1
size: NA
J: TRBJ1-2
length: 16

DNA: TGTGCCAGCAGCCGACAGGGCAACACTGAAGCTTTCTTT
CDR3: CASSRQGNTEAFF
V: TRBV7-9
D: TRBD1
size: NA
J: TRBJ1-1
length: 13

DNA: TGTGCCAGCAGCGCAGGGATTGGTGAAAAACTGTTTTTT
CDR3: CASSAGIGEKLFF
V: TRBV9
D: NA
size: NA
J: TRBJ1-4
length: 13

DNA: TGTGCCTGGAGTGACGGACAGGGAGGTTCACCCCTCCACTTT
CDR3: CAWSDGQGGSPLHF
V: TRBV30
D: TRBD1
size: NA
J: TRBJ1-6
length: 14

DNA: TGTGCCAGCTCACCAAAGTTGGGGCCGCTGGGTGGCTACACCTTC
CDR3: CASSPKLGPLGGYTF
V: TRBV18
D: NA
size: NA
J: TRBJ1-2
length: 15

DNA: TGTGCCAGCAGCCTGAGTATTAACAATGAGCAGTTCTTC
CDR3: CASSLSINNEQFF
V: TRBV28
D: NA
size: NA
J: TRBJ2-1
length: 13

DNA: TGTGCCAGCAGCGGGCGGGACAGAACCACCGGGGAGCTGTTTTTT
CDR3: CASSGRDRTTGELFF
V: TRBV9
D: NA
size: NA
J: TRBJ2-2
length: 15

DNA: TGTGCCAGCAGCTTAACGACGACAGGTGGTTATGGCTACACCTTC
CDR3: CASSLTTTGGYGYTF
V: TRBV7-9
D: NA
size: few
J: TRBJ1-2
length: 15

DNA: TGTGCCATCAGTGAGTCCCCTGACTGGGATACGCAGTATTTT
CDR3: CAISESPDWDTQYF
V: TRBV10-3
D: NA
size: NA
J: TRBJ2-3
length: 14

DNA: TGTGCCAGCAGCTCTCCCCAAGCGGGGGGGCCCTCCTACAATGAGCAGTTCTTC
CDR3: CASSSPQAGGPSYNEQFF
V: TRBV7-9
D: TRBD2
size: NA
J: TRBJ2-1
length: 18

DNA: TGTGCCAGCAGTCCTAGGGGCGGCAATGAAAAACTGTTTTTT
CDR3: CASSPRGGNEKLFF
V: TRBV6-1
D: NA
size: NA
J: TRBJ1-4
length: 14

DNA: TGTGCCAGCAGTTACGAAAGACAGGCTAATGAAAAACTGTTTTTT
CDR3: CASSYERQANEKLFF
V: TRBV6-5
D: NA
size: NA
J: TRBJ1-4
length: 15

DNA: TGCAGCGTTTCGTCGGGGAACACTGAAGCTTTCTTT
CDR3: CSVSSGNTEAFF
V: TRBV29-1
D: NA
size: NA
J: TRBJ1-1
length: 12

DNA: TGTGCCAGCAGTTCAGGGCTGAACACCGGGGAGCTGTTTTTT
CDR3: CASSSGLNTGELFF
V: TRBV7-3
D: NA
size: few
J: TRBJ2-2
length: 14

DNA: TGTGCCAGCAGCCAAGATTTTAGAGTGAGCTCCTACAATGAGCAGTTCTTC
CDR3: CASSQDFRVSSYNEQFF
V: TRBV4-2
D: NA
size: few
J: TRBJ2-1
length: 17

DNA: TGTGCCAGCAGTTTAAGGTGGGCCTACACAGATACGCAGTATTTT
CDR3: CASSLRWAYTDTQYF
V: TRBV27
D: NA
size: NA
J: TRBJ2-3
length: 15

DNA: TGTGCCAGCAGCCACCGGACAGATAGCCCATCCCGCTATGGCTACACCTTC
CDR3: CASSHRTDSPSRYGYTF
V: TRBV9
D: NA
size: NA
J: TRBJ1-2
length: 17

DNA: TGTGCCAGCCACTGGGGGACAGGGGGCCGAATGAACACTGAAGCTTTCTTT
CDR3: CASHWGTGGRMNTEAFF
V: TRBV27
D: TRBD1
size: NA
J: TRBJ1-1
length: 17

DNA: TGTGCCAGCAGCCAGATCCGAGGACAGGAACCCGACGAGCAGTACTTC
CDR3: CASSQIRGQEPDEQYF
V: TRBV4-2
D: TRBD1
size: NA
J: TRBJ2-7
length: 16

DNA: TGTGCCACCTTCGACCTAGCGGGGGGTCAAAATGAGCAGTTCTTC
CDR3: CATFDLAGGQNEQFF
V: TRBV10-3
D: TRBD2
size: NA
J: TRBJ2-1
length: 15

DNA: TGTGCCAGCAGGCGGACAGGGAGGAATGAGCAGTTCTTC
CDR3: CASRRTGRNEQFF
V: TRBV14
D: TRBD1
size: NA
J: TRBJ2-1
length: 13

DNA: TGTGCCAGCTCACCAACGGTTAGCGGGGGTGTCTCCTACAATGAGCAGTTCTTC
CDR3: CASSPTVSGGVSYNEQFF
V: TRBV18
D: TRBD2
size: NA
J: TRBJ2-1
length: 18

DNA: TGTGCCAGCAGGACGGAAGGGGTTGCCGGGGAGCTGTTTTTT
CDR3: CASRTEGVAGELFF
V: TRBV6-4
D: NA
size: NA
J: TRBJ2-2
length: 14

DNA: TGTGCCTGGAATCAGGGAGGGGAGACCCAGTACTTC
CDR3: CAWNQGGETQYF
V: TRBV30
D: TRBD2
size: NA
J: TRBJ2-5
length: 12

DNA: TGCAGCGCCGAGGGGCCAGGGGGTGGCTACACCTTC
CDR3: CSAEGPGGGYTF
V: TRBV29-1
D: TRBD1
size: few
J: TRBJ1-2
length: 12

DNA: TGTGCCAGCAGGGAAGGACAGGGGGAAGCCTACGAGCAGTACTTC
CDR3: CASREGQGEAYEQYF
V: TRBV27
D: TRBD1
size: few
J: TRBJ2-7
length: 15

DNA: TGTGCCAGCAGCCCGACAGGGATCAGGTACGAGCAGTACTTC
CDR3: CASSPTGIRYEQYF
V: TRBV9
D: TRBD1
size: few
J: TRBJ2-7
length: 14

DNA: TGTGCCAGCAGTCCTATCCCCGGGGGATATAGCAATCAGCCCCAGCATTTT
CDR3: CASSPIPGGYSNQPQHF
V: TRBV2
D: NA
size: NA
J: TRBJ1-5
length: 17

DNA: TGCAGCGTTGGGGACAGCTCCCTTATGAACACTGAAGCTTTCTTT
CDR3: CSVGDSSLMNTEAFF
V: TRBV29-1
D: TRBD1
size: NA
J: TRBJ1-1
length: 15

DNA: TGCGCCAGCAGCCCGACCGGGACAGGGCCTCTCTCTGGAAACACCATATATTTT
CDR3: CASSPTGTGPLSGNTIYF
V: TRBV5-1
D: TRBD1
size: NA
J: TRBJ1-3
length: 18

DNA: TGTGCCAGCGAGAGGGGACTGAACACCGGGGAGCTGTTTTTT
CDR3: CASERGLNTGELFF
V: TRBV7-7
D: NA
size: NA
J: TRBJ2-2
length: 14

DNA: TGTTCCAGCACGAGCTCTGGGGCCAACGTCCTGACTTTC
CDR3: CSSTSSGANVLTF
V: TRBV7-9
D: NA
size: NA
J: TRBJ2-6
length: 13

DNA: TGCGCCAGCAGCCAAGAGAGGGAACGAAAGACCCAGTACTTC
CDR3: CASSQERERKTQYF
V: TRBV4-3
D: NA
size: NA
J: TRBJ2-5
length: 14

DNA: TGTGCCACCTCCTCGGGAGGAGCGGGGGCCTACGAGCAGTACTTC
CDR3: CATSSGGAGAYEQYF
V: TRBV28
D: TRBD2
size: NA
J: TRBJ2-7
length: 15

DNA: TGTGCCAGCAGCCTAGGACAGGGTTATTTTCCGTACTTC
CDR3: CASSLGQGYFPYF
V: TRBV7-3
D: TRBD1
size: NA
J: TRBJ2-7
length: 13

DNA: TGCGCCAGCAGAATCGACAGCTCTGGAAACACCATATATTTT
CDR3: CASRIDSSGNTIYF
V: TRBV5-1
D: NA
size: NA
J: TRBJ1-3
length: 14

DNA: TGTGCCAGTAGTCTAAAAACGGGACAGGGCTATGAATCCCAGCATTTT
CDR3: CASSLKTGQGYESQHF
V: TRBV19
D: TRBD1
size: NA
J: TRBJ1-5
length: 16

DNA: TGTGCCAGCAGTTTACCTCGGACAGGGGGCTCCTATGGCTACACCTTC
CDR3: CASSLPRTGGSYGYTF
V: TRBV28
D: TRBD1
size: NA
J: TRBJ1-2
length: 16

DNA: TGTGCCAGCAGCCAAGATGGGGACAGGGGGCTCTCCAATGAGCAGTTCTTC
CDR3: CASSQDGDRGLSNEQFF
V: TRBV4-2
D: TRBD1
size: many
J: TRBJ2-1
length: 17

DNA: TGTGCCATCAGTGTACTAGACGAGCAGTACTTC
CDR3: CAISVLDEQYF
V: TRBV10-3
D: NA
size: NA
J: TRBJ2-7
length: 11

DNA: TGCGCCAGCAGCCAAGTGGCTAGCGGGGCTTACAATGAGCAGTTCTTC
CDR3: CASSQVASGAYNEQFF
V: TRBV4-3
D: TRBD2
size: NA
J: TRBJ2-1
length: 16

DNA: TGCGCCAGCAGCTTCACAGGGACGGGCGGCTACACCTTC
CDR3: CASSFTGTGGYTF
V: TRBV5-1
D: NA
size: NA
J: TRBJ1-2
length: 13

DNA: TGTGCCAGCAGCTCCGTGGGAGGGCCGACAGAGGATGAAAAACTGTTTTTT
CDR3: CASSSVGGPTEDEKLFF
V: TRBV5-6
D: NA
size: NA
J: TRBJ1-4
length: 17

DNA: TGTGCCAGCAGTCGGAATGCGGGGGGGCGATCCCTCTACGAGCAGTACTTC
CDR3: CASSRNAGGRSLYEQYF
V: TRBV27
D: TRBD2
size: NA
J: TRBJ2-7
length: 17

DNA: TGTGCCAGCTTGGGGGGGTCTGGGGCCAACGTCCTGACTTTC
CDR3: CASLGGSGANVLTF
V: TRBV28
D: TRBD2
size: few
J: TRBJ2-6
length: 14

DNA: TGTGCCTCGGGACAGGGGGCCTCACCCCTCCACTTT
CDR3: CASGQGASPLHF
V: TRBV30
D: TRBD1
size: once
J: TRBJ1-6
length: 12